Listed below are T cell receptor beta chains from one sample, sequenced in a study of cytomegalovirus exposure and HLA in healthy donors. Sequencing was performed with immunoSEQ multiplex PCR; in TCRdb, only in-frame clones are kept and a portion is missing. Of fewer than 150,000 clones in the sample, around three quarters are singletons; the top ten hold under 7.5%. The material sequenced was PBMCs. These receptors were obtained from a man between 35 and 55 years old in good health and CMV-seropositive. The CDR3 runs from the conserved cysteine through the conserved F or W. Fields, in order: J gene, V gene, CDR3 protein.

>TRBJ2-1|TRBV7-2
CASSLAGGPPNEQFF
>TRBJ2-7|TRBV6-1
CASSVRGLPPPYEQYF
>TRBJ2-7|TRBV4-3
CASSQDHAGGIYEQYF
>TRBJ2-7|TRBV28
CASSPDRGQYF
>TRBJ1-1|TRBV7-2
CASSLLQGLVGEAFF
>TRBJ2-3|TRBV27
CASKLRGLAADTQYF
>TRBJ1-4|TRBV6-6
CASSLTRVDEKLFF
>TRBJ1-6|TRBV4-2
CASSPPYRDAPLHF
>TRBJ1-2|TRBV7-9
CASSLYGQGRGGYTF
>TRBJ1-1|TRBV4-2
CASSPGQQMNTEAFF
>TRBJ1-1|TRBV28
CASSPRQNTEAFF
>TRBJ1-1|TRBV5-4
CASSRGQGNTEAFF
>TRBJ1-5|TRBV11-2
CASSSTGGGAQHF
>TRBJ2-6|TRBV2
CASTTSRSGANVLTF
>TRBJ2-3|TRBV28
CASRPRVGSTDTQYF